The sequence of this T cell receptor (beta chain) was determined in a study of persistence of HIV-infected CD4 T cells. Study-level information: Blood samples, up to roughly 180 mL, came from multiple time points, except a couple of leukapheresis donors sampled once.

As for this clone: Its matching antigen is unknown.

An overlapping HIV-1 Gag peptide pool stimulated these cells at 0.95 to 1 ug/peptide/mL. Sorting selected CD4+ T cells upregulating both CD40 ligand and CD69. Donors had undetectable plasma HIV-1 RNA, under 50 copies/mL, for 4+ years. Whole-study results and caveats: Compared with CD3/CD28-stimulated cells, CMV- and Gag-responding cells showed lower TCRbeta richness.

Trimming at V came to 4 bases and at J to 4 bases, leaving 12 bases not matched to a gene. CDR1 and CDR2 (germline): SGDLS, YYNGEE. This CDR3 has 17 residues. Sequencing used immunoSEQ version 4 in survey mode. Genomic DNA was diluted to around 10 ng/uL, up to 1 ug per sample. Assay: immunoSEQ multiplex PCR; the TCRdb copy retains only in-frame clones and omits some. The profile shows tens of thousands of clones, around 70% of them singletons. Sequenced material: CD4+ T cells sorted from PBMCs after approximately 19-hour stimulation, taken from a patient who received antiretroviral therapy. The TCR was taken from an adult man with HIV who was CMV-seropositive. The chain links TRBV9 to TRBJ2-1; 9 bases are a match to TRBD2. CDR3 region: CASSSVVQRGEYNEQFF. In DNA form, the CDR3 reads TGTGCCAGCAGCTCCGTAGTTCAGCGGGGGGAATACAATGAGCAGTTCTTC. Full variable domain (outside the CDR3, taken from reference TRBV9 and TRBJ2-1): DSGVTQTPKHLITATGQRVTLRCSPRSGDLSVYWYQQSLDQGLQFLIQYYNGEERAKGNILERFSAQQFPDLHSELNLSSLELGDSALYFCASSSVVQRGEYNEQFFGPGTRLTVL.